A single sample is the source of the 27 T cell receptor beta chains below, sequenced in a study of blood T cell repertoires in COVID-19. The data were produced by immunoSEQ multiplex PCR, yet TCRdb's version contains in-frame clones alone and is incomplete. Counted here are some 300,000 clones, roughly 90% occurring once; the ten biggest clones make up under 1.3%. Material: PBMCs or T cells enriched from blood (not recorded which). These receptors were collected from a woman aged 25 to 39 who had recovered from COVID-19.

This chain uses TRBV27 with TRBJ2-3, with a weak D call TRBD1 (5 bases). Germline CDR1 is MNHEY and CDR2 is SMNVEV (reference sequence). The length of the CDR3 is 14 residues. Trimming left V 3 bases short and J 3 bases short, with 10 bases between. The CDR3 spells CASSLVRDTDTQYF. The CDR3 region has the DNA TGTGCCAGCAGTTTGGTCAGGGATACAGATACGCAGTATTTT.

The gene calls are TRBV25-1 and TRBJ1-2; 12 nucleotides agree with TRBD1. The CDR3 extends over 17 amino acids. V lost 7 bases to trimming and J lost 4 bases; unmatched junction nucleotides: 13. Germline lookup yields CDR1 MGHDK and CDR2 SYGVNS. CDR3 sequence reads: CASTRGTGGADSYGYTF. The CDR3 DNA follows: TGTGCCAGCACCAGAGGGACAGGGGGCGCAGATAGCTATGGCTACACCTTC.

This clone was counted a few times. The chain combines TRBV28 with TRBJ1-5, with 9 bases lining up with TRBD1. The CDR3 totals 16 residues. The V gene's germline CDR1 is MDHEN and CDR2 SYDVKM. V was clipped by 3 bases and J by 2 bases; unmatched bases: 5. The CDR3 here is CASSLWGQGGNQPQHF. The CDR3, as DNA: TGTGCCAGCAGTTTGTGGGGACAGGGAGGCAATCAGCCCCAGCATTTT.

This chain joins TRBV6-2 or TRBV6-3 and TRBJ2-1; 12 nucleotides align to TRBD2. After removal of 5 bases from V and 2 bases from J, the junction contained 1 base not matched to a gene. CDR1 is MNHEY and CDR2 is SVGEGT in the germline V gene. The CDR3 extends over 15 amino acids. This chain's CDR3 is CASSRLAGAYNEQFF. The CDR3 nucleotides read TGTGCCAGCAGTAGACTAGCGGGGGCCTACAATGAGCAGTTCTTC.

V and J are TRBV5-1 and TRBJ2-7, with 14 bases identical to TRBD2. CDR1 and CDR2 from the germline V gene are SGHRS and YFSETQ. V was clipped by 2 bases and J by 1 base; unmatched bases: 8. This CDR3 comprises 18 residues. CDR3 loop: CASSFGGTSGGPSYEQYF. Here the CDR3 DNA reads TGCGCCAGCAGCTTTGGAGGGACTAGCGGGGGCCCTTCCTACGAGCAGTACTTC.

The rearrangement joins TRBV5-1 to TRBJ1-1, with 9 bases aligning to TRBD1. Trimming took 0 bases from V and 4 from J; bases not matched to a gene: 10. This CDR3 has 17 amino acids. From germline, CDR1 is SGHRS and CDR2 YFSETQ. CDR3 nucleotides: TGCGCCAGCAGCTTGGCGACGGGGGACAGGGCTGGCACTGAAGCTTTCTTT. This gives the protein CASSLATGDRAGTEAFF.

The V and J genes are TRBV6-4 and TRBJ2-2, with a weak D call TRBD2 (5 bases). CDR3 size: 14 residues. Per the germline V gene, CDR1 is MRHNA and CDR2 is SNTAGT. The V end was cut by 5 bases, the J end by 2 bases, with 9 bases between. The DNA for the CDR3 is TGTGCCAGCAGTAGCGGATTTAACACCGGGGAGCTGTTTTTT. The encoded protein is CASSSGFNTGELFF.

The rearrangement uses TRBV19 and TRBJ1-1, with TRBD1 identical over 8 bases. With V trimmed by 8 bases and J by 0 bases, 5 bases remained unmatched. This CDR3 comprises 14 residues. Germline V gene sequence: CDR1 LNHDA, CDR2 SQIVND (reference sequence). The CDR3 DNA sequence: TGTGCCAGTCATCGGGACAGGTTGAACACTGAAGCTTTCTTT. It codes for CASHRDRLNTEAFF.

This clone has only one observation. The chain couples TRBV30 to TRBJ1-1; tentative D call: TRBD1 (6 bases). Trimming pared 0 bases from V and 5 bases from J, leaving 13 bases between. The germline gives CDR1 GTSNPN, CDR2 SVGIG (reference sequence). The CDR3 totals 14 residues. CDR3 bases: TGTGCCTGGAGTGTACGAGGGGGTTGGACTGAAGCTTTCTTT. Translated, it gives CAWSVRGGWTEAFF. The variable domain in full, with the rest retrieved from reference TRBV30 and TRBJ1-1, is SQTIHQWPATLVQPVGSPLSLECTVEGTSNPNLYWYRQAAGRGLQLLFYSVGIGQISSEVPQNLSASRPQDRQFILSSKKLLLSDSGFYLCAWSVRGGWTEAFFGQGTRLTVV.

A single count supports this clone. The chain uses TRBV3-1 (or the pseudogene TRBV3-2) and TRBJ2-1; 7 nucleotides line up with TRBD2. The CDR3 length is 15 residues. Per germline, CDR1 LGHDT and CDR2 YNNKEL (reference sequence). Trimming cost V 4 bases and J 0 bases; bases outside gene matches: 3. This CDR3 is CASSPRGISYNEQFF. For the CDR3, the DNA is TGTGCCAGCAGCCCGCGGGGGATCTCCTACAATGAGCAGTTCTTC.

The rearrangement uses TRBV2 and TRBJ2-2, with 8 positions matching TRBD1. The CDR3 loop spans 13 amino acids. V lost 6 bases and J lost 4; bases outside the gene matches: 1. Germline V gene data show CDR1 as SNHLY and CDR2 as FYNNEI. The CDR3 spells CASRDRGTGELFF. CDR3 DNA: TGTGCCAGCAGAGACAGGGGCACCGGGGAGCTGTTTTTT. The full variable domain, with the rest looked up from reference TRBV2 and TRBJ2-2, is EPEVTQTPSHQVTQMGQEVILRCVPISNHLYFYWYRQILGQKVEFLVSFYNNEISEKSEIFDDQFSVERPDGSNFTLKIRSTKLEDSAMYFCASRDRGTGELFFGEGSRLTVL.

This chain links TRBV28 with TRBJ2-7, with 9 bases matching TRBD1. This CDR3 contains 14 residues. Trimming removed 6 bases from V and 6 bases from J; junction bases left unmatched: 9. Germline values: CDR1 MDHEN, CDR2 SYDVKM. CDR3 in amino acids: CASSIRDRVPEQYF. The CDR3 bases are TGTGCCAGCAGCATCCGGGACAGGGTCCCCGAGCAGTACTTC.

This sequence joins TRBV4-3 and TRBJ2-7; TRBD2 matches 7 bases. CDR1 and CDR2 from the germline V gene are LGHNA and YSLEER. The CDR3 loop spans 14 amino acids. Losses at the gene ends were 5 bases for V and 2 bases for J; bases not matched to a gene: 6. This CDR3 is CASSTSGRPYEQYF. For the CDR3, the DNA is TGCGCCAGCAGCACTTCCGGGAGGCCCTACGAGCAGTACTTC.

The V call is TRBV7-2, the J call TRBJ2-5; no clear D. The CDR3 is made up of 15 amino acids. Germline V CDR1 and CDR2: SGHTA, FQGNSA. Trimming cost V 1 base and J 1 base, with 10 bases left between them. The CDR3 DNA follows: TGTGCCAGCAGCTTAGACTCCGGGTTCCAAGAGACCCAGTACTTC. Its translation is CASSLDSGFQETQYF.

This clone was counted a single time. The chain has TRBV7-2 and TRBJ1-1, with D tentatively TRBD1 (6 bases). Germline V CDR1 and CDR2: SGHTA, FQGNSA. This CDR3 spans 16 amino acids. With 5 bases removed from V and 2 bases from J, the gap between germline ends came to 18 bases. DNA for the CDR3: TGTGCCAGCAGCAAACCGCCCGGACAGCTTAACACTGAAGCTTTCTTT. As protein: CASSKPPGQLNTEAFF.

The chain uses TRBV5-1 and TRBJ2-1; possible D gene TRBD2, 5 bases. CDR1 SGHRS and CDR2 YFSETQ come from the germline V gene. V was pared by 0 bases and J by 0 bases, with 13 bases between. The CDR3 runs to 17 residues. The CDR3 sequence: CASSLAPVAGSYNEQFF. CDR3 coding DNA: TGCGCCAGCAGCTTGGCCCCGGTGGCGGGCTCCTACAATGAGCAGTTCTTC. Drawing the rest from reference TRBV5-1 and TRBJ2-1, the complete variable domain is KAGVTQTPRYLIKTRGQQVTLSCSPISGHRSVSWYQQTPGQGLQFLFEYFSETQRNKGNFPGRFSGRQFSNSRSEMNVSTLELGDSALYLCASSLAPVAGSYNEQFFGPGTRLTVL.

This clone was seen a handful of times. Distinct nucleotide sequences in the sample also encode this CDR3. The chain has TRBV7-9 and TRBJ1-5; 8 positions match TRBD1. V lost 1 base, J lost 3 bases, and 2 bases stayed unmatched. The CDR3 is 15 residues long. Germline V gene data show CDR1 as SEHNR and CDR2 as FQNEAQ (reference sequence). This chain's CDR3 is CASSLGQGANQPQHF. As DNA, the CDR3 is TGTGCCAGCAGCTTAGGTCAGGGGGCCAATCAGCCCCAGCATTTT.

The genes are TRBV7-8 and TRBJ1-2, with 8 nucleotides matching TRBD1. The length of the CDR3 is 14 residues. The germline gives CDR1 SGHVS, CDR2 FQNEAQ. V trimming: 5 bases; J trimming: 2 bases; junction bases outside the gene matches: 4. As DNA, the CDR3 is TGTGCCAGCAGCCGGACAGGGAAAAACTATGGCTACACCTTC. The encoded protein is CASSRTGKNYGYTF.

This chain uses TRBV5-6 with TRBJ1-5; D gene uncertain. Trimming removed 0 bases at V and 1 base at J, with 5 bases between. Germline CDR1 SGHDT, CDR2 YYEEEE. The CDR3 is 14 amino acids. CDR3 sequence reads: CASSLGQSNQPQHF. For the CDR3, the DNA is TGTGCCAGCAGCTTGGGGCAGAGCAATCAGCCCCAGCATTTT.

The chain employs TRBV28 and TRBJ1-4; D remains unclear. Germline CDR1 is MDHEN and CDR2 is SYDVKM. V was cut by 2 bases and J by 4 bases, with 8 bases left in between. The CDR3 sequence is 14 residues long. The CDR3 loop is CASSLSGGNEKLFF. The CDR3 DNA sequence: TGTGCCAGCAGTTTAAGCGGAGGTAATGAAAAACTGTTTTTT.

Here the CDR3 reads CACPTPGQPDSPLHF. The CDR3 bases are TGTGCCTGTCCGACTCCGGGACAGCCGGATTCACCCCTCCACTTT. J is TRBJ1-6 and V is TRBV30; 7 nucleotides agree with TRBD1. This CDR3 comprises 15 residues. Per the germline V gene, CDR1 is GTSNPN and CDR2 is SVGIG (reference sequence). Trimming removed 6 bases from V and 8 bases from J; junction bases left unmatched: 13.

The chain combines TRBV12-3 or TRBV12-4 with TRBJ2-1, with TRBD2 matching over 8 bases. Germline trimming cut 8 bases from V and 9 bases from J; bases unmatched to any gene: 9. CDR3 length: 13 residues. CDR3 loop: CASQGLAPPEQFF. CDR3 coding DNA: TGTGCCAGCCAAGGACTAGCCCCACCTGAGCAGTTCTTC.

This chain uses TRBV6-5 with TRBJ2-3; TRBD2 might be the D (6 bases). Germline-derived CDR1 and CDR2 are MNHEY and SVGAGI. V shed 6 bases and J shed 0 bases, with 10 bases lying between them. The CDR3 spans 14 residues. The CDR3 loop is CASRRGVSTDTQYF. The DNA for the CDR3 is TGTGCCAGCAGGCGGGGAGTTAGCACAGATACGCAGTATTTT.

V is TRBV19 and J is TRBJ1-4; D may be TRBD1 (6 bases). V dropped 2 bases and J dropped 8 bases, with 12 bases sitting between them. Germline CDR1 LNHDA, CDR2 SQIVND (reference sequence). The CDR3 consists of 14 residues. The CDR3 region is CASSIRQVGEKLFF. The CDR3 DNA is TGTGCCAGTAGTATACGACAGGTCGGAGAAAAACTGTTTTTT.

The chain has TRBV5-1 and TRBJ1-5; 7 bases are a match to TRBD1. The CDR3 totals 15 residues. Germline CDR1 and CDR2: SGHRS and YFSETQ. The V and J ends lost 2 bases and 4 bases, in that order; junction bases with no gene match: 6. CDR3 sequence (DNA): TGCGCCAGCAGCTTAGAGACAGGGAATAATCAGCCCCAGCATTTT. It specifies CASSLETGNNQPQHF.

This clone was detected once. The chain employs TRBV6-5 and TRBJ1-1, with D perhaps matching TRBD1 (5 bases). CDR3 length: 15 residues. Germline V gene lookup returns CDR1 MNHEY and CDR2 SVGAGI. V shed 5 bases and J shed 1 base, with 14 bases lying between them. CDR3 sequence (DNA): TGTGCCAGCAGTAGGGACTGGGGCCAGAACACTGAAGCTTTCTTT. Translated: CASSRDWGQNTEAFF.

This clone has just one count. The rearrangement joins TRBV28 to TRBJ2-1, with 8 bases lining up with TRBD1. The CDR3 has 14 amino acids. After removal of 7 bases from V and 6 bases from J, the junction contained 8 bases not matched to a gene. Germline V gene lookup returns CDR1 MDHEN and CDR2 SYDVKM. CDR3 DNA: TGTGCCAGCATTAGGACAGGGAACCGCAATGAGCAGTTCTTC. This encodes CASIRTGNRNEQFF.